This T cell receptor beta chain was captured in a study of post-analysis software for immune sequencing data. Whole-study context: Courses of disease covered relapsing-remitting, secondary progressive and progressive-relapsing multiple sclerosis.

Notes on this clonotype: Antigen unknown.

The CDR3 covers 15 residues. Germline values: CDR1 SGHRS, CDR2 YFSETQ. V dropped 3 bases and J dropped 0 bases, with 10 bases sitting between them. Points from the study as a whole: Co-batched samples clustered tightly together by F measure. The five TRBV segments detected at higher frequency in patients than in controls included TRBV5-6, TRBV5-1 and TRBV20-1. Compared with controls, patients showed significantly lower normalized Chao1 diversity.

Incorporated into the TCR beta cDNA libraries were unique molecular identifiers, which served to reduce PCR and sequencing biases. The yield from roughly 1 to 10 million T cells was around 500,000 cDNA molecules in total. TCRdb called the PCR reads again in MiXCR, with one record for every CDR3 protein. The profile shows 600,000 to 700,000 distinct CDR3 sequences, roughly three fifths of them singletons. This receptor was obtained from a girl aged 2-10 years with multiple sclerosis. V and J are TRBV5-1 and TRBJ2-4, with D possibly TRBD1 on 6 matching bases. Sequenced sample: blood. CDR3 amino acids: CASSSQGIAKNIQYF. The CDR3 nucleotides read TGCGCCAGCAGCTCGCAGGGGATAGCCAAAAACATTCAGTACTTC.